Following are 22 T cell receptor beta chains from one sample sequenced in a study of blood T cell repertoires in COVID-19. Libraries were prepared by immunoSEQ multiplex PCR; TCRdb keeps only in-frame clonotypes and omits some of them. The repertoire includes about 210,000 clones, approximately 82% of them detected once, and more than 10% sits in the top ten. Specimen: peripheral blood. The receptors come from a woman aged 40 to 50 with acute or convalescent COVID-19.

This rearrangement joins TRBV27 to TRBJ1-1; 7 bases agree with TRBD1. The CDR3 sequence is 12 residues long. The germline CDR1 and CDR2 sequences are MNHEY and SMNVEV (reference sequence). V dropped 6 bases and J dropped 5; count of bases not matched to a gene: 3. CDR3 coding DNA: TGTGCCAGCAGGACAGGGTGGACTGAAGCTTTCTTT. Protein: CASRTGWTEAFF.

V gene TRBV12-5 combines with J gene TRBJ2-7; maybe TRBD2 (6 bases). This CDR3 is 13 amino acids long. Germline CDR1 reads LGHNT; CDR2 reads FRNRAP. The V end lost 7 bases, the J end lost 0 bases, and 10 bases lay between the germline ends. This chain's CDR3 is CASVGSHSYEQYF. CDR3 nucleotide sequence: TGTGCTAGTGTCGGGAGCCACTCCTACGAGCAGTACTTC.

This clone has more than one count but fewer than ten. The CDR3, as DNA: TGTGCCAGCAGCTTAGATATCTCTGGAAACACCATATATTTT. It encodes CASSLDISGNTIYF. The chain recombines TRBV7-2 with TRBJ1-3, with unresolved D. CDR3 length: 14 amino acids. The germline V and J ends were trimmed by 1 base and 0 bases, with 4 bases remaining between them. Germline CDR1 and CDR2: SGHTA and FQGNSA.

In the case of this clone: Other DNA sequences in the sample encode the same CDR3. The V and J genes are TRBV15 and TRBJ1-4; D unresolved. The CDR3 sequence is 13 residues long. V lost 0 bases, J lost 8 bases, and 7 bases lay in between. CDR1 LNHNV and CDR2 YYDKDF come from the germline V gene (reference sequence). The CDR3 sequence: CATSRDRGEKLFF. In DNA, the CDR3 is TGTGCCACCAGCAGAGATCGAGGCGAAAAACTGTTTTTT.

The V call is TRBV4-3, the J call TRBJ2-5, with TRBD2 identical over 9 bases. Germline V gene data show CDR1 as LGHNA and CDR2 as YSLEER. CDR3 length: 17 amino acids. V was clipped by 1 base and J by 2 bases; unmatched bases: 8. The CDR3 coding sequence is TGCGCCAGCAGCCAAGGGGCGCGGGGGGGGTATCAAGAGACCCAGTACTTC. This encodes CASSQGARGGYQETQYF.

The V and J genes are TRBV18 and TRBJ1-1, with TRBD1 as a possible D gene (5 bases). The CDR3 loop spans 13 amino acids. CDR1 is KGHSH, CDR2 LQKENI, per germline. Trimming removed 3 bases at V and 8 bases at J, with 13 bases between. DNA of the CDR3: TGTGCCAGCTCACCGGTTCCAGGGTTCGAAGCTTTCTTT. This translates into CASSPVPGFEAFF.

The chain links TRBV18 to TRBJ2-7; no firm D call. The CDR3 is 14 amino acids. Germline CDR1 and CDR2: KGHSH and LQKENI. Trimming removed 0 bases from V and 1 base from J, with 7 bases in between. The CDR3 DNA reads as TGTGCCAGCTCACCACCAGGAGAATCCTACGAGCAGTACTTC. Its protein product is CASSPPGESYEQYF. Full variable domain (outside the CDR3, taken from reference TRBV18 and TRBJ2-7): NAGVMQNPRHLVRRRGQEARLRCSPMKGHSHVYWYRQLPEEGLKFMVYLQKENIIDESGMPKERFSAEFPKEGPSILRIQQVVRGDSAAYFCASSPPGESYEQYFGPGTRLTVT.

This clone occurred a few times. The rearrangement uses TRBV6-2 or TRBV6-3 and TRBJ2-7; a weak D match, TRBD2 (5 bases). The CDR3 has 14 residues. From germline, CDR1 is MNHEY and CDR2 SVGEGT. V dropped 5 bases and J dropped 0 bases, with 11 bases sitting between them. In DNA, the CDR3 is TGTGCCAGCAGTAGCGGAACCCGCTCCTACGAGCAGTACTTC. Its protein is CASSSGTRSYEQYF.

The V call is TRBV5-1, the J call TRBJ1-3; tentative D call: TRBD1 (6 bases). Germline V CDR1 and CDR2: SGHRS, YFSETQ. The CDR3 runs to 15 residues. Trimming cost V 3 bases and J 0 bases, with 10 bases left between them. As DNA, the CDR3 is TGCGCCAGCAGCTCGACAGGAACCTCTGGAAACACCATATATTTT. Translation: CASSSTGTSGNTIYF.

The V and J genes are TRBV6-5 and TRBJ2-4; D call uncertain. Trimming pared 2 bases from V and 6 bases from J, leaving 11 bases between. The CDR3 sequence is 14 residues long. Germline CDR1 reads MNHEY; CDR2 reads SVGAGI. The DNA for the CDR3 is TGTGCCAGCAGTTACGTGGCGGAACTAAACATTCAGTACTTC. It translates to CASSYVAELNIQYF.

The chain uses TRBV11-3 and TRBJ2-3, with a weak D call TRBD1 (6 bases). Germline V CDR1 and CDR2: SGHNT, YENEEA. CDR3 length equals 13 residues. The V and J ends lost 5 bases and 5 bases respectively, with 11 bases between them. The CDR3 region is CASSGQSGDTQYF. CDR3 in DNA: TGTGCCAGCAGCGGACAGAGCGGAGATACGCAGTATTTT.

V and J are TRBV3-1 (or the pseudogene TRBV3-2) and TRBJ2-1; 7 bases fit TRBD2. The J segment lost 4 bases and the V segment lost 11 bases, leaving 8 bases of the junction unmatched. Looked up from germline, CDR1 is LGHDT and CDR2 is YNNKEL (reference sequence). The CDR3 consists of 13 residues. CDR3 region: CAVRGRGYNEQFF. As DNA, the CDR3 is TGTGCCGTCCGGGGGAGGGGTTACAATGAGCAGTTCTTC.

The chain carries TRBV6-5 and TRBJ1-5, with D tentatively TRBD1 (5 bases). V lost 0 bases, J lost 4 bases, and 7 bases lay in between. Looked up from germline, CDR1 is MNHEY and CDR2 is SVGAGI. This CDR3 is built from 14 residues. The CDR3 DNA follows: TGTGCCAGCAGTTACTCTAGGGGAAATCAGCCCCAGCATTTT. It specifies CASSYSRGNQPQHF.

The chain carries TRBV7-6 and TRBJ2-1, with 14 nucleotides matching TRBD2. Trimming removed 6 bases from V and 8 bases from J; junction bases left unmatched: 9. The CDR3 runs to 16 residues. Germline V gene lookup returns CDR1 SGHVS and CDR2 FNYEAQ. CDR3 in amino acids: CASRPGLAGGGDEQFF. The CDR3 region has the DNA TGTGCCAGCAGACCTGGACTAGCGGGGGGCGGGGATGAGCAGTTCTTC.

V gene TRBV11-2 combines with J gene TRBJ2-3; unclear D gene. Germline CDR1 SGHAT, CDR2 FQNNGV. Trimming left V 5 bases short and J 4 bases short, with 13 bases between. The CDR3 has 14 amino acids. CDR3 bases: TGTGCCAGCAGCCATCCCCCTGAGGCAGATACGCAGTATTTT. Amino acids: CASSHPPEADTQYF.

The count of this clone is one. The chain joins TRBV7-9 to TRBJ2-7, with D maybe TRBD1 (7 bases). The CDR3 is 15 residues long. V was cut by 5 bases and J by 3 bases, with 17 bases left in between. Germline assignment: CDR1 SEHNR and CDR2 FQNEAQ (reference sequence). Here the CDR3 reads CASSLRGEDLYEQYF. The DNA for the CDR3 is TGTGCCAGCAGCCTCAGGGGGGAGGACCTCTACGAGCAGTACTTC.

J is TRBJ1-1 and V is TRBV10-3; 8 nucleotides line up with TRBD1. Germline V gives CDR1 ENHRY, CDR2 SYGVKD. This CDR3 spans 13 amino acids. V trimming: 5 bases; J trimming: 7 bases; junction bases outside the gene matches: 6. Here the CDR3 reads CAISIGTGREAFF. CDR3 coding DNA: TGTGCCATCAGTATAGGGACAGGACGTGAAGCTTTCTTT.

The V gene is TRBV7-3, the J gene TRBJ1-1; no definite D call. In germline, CDR1 is SGHTA, CDR2 FQGTGA. V lost 3 bases and J lost 3, with 8 bases in between. CDR3 length equals 13 residues. CDR3: CASSFSGDTEAFF. The CDR3 DNA reads TGTGCCAGCAGCTTTTCGGGAGACACTGAAGCTTTCTTT.

The V call is TRBV2, the J call TRBJ2-3, with a possible D match to TRBD1 (6 bases). Trimming left V 11 bases short and J 2 bases short, with 20 bases between. The CDR3 runs 15 residues. Germline V gene lookup returns CDR1 SNHLY and CDR2 FYNNEI. The CDR3, as DNA: TGTGCCCTGCGACCGGACAGACTTTCCACAGATACGCAGTATTTT. It is translated as CALRPDRLSTDTQYF.

The chain recombines TRBV6-6 with TRBJ1-1, with a possible D match to TRBD1 (6 bases). CDR1 is MNHNY and CDR2 is SVGAGI in the germline V gene (reference sequence). CDR3 length equals 15 residues. Trimming pared 6 bases from V and 1 base from J, leaving 15 bases between. CDR3 region: CASSRLGQPNTEAFF. In nucleotides, the CDR3 is TGTGCCAGCAGCCGACTAGGACAGCCGAACACTGAAGCTTTCTTT.

The rearrangement joins TRBV6-2 or TRBV6-3 to TRBJ1-6; D is unresolved. The germline V and J ends were trimmed by 2 bases and 9 bases, with 5 bases remaining between them. Germline V gene lookup returns CDR1 MNHEY and CDR2 SVGEGT. The CDR3 length is 12 residues. CDR3 in DNA: TGTGCCAGCAGTTACATGGCTTCACCCCTCCACTTT. Protein: CASSYMASPLHF.

CDR3 loop: CASSPRTGNGFTEAFF. DNA of the CDR3: TGTGCCAGCAGCCCCCGGACAGGGAACGGGTTCACTGAAGCTTTCTTT. The chain carries TRBV11-1 and TRBJ1-1; 8 nucleotides line up with TRBD1. V dropped 5 bases and J dropped 4; count of bases not matched to a gene: 12. Germline values: CDR1 SGHAT, CDR2 FQDESV (reference sequence). CDR3 length: 16 amino acids.